This record covers a single T cell receptor beta chain. Its antigen is still unknown. These data belong to a study of T cell responses to AZD1222 COVID-19 vaccine. Study findings and constraints: Clonal diversity may have been underestimated in mostly white British donors. Within unmutated variant regions lay the reported targets of nearly half of spike-specific TCRs.

V was clipped by 5 bases and J by 12 bases, with 17 bases between them. This CDR3 spans 13 amino acids. Profiling relied on immunoSEQ multiplex PCR, and the TCRdb table lists in-frame clones only, not all of them. Here the sample spans about 110,000 clones, approximately 87% being singletons. This sequence joins TRBV12-3 or TRBV12-4 and TRBJ2-1, with D perhaps assigned TRBD1 or TRBD2 (5 bases each). The source is an adult who received the AZD1222 COVID-19 vaccine. Specimen: peripheral blood, collected 28 days after the second AZD1222 dose. The CDR3 loop is CASSGGWPTVQFF. DNA of the CDR3: TGTGCCAGCAGTGGGGGTTGGCCCACGGTGCAGTTCTTC.